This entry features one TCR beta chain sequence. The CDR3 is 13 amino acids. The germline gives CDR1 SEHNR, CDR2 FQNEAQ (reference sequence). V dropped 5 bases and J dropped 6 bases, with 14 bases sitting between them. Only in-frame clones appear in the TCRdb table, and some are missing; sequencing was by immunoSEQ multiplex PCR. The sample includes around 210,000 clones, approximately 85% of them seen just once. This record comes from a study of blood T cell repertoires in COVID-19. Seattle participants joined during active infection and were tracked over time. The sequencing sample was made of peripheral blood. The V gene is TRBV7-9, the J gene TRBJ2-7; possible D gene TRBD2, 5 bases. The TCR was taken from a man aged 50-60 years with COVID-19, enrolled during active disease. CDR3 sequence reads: CASSIGWESEQYF. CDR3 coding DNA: TGTGCCAGCAGCATAGGGTGGGAGTCCGAGCAGTACTTC.